A selection of T cell receptor beta chains follows, all from one sample in a study of blood T cell repertoires in COVID-19. Measured with immunoSEQ multiplex PCR; TCRdb has only the in-frame clones, and not every one. The data contain about 400,000 clones, over 75% of them singletons. Sequencing was performed on PBMCs or T cells enriched from blood (not recorded which). These receptors came from a woman between 35 and 50 years old with acute COVID-19. The CDR3 runs from the conserved cysteine through the conserved F or W. The D gene is left open where the match is weak. Expanded clones get a size class; other rows say once, few or many, or leave the size out.

j_gene | d_gene | abundance | v_gene | CDR3nt | CDR3aa
TRBJ2-7 | TRBD2 | NA | TRBV7-9 | TGTGCCAGCAGCCTCCTGGGCGGGGGGCCCACCTACGAGCAGTACTTC | CASSLLGGGPTYEQYF
TRBJ1-1 | NA | once | TRBV5-1 | TGCGCCAGCAGCTTCGGCGGAACCCCTGAAGCTTTCTTT | CASSFGGTPEAFF
TRBJ1-2 | TRBD1 | NA | TRBV2 | TGTGCCAGCAGTATACAACAGGGGGCAGGGAACTATGGCTACACCTTC | CASSIQQGAGNYGYTF
TRBJ1-2 | NA | many | TRBV15 | TGTGCCACCAGCTCCCTTCGGTGGGGGCAAGATGGCTACACCTTC | CATSSLRWGQDGYTF
TRBJ1-2 | NA | NA | TRBV7-2 | TGTGCCAGCAGCTTAGCCTCAGATAACTATGGCTACACCTTC | CASSLASDNYGYTF
TRBJ1-2 | NA | NA | TRBV24-1 | TGTGCCACCAGTGACCAAAGGGGGTTGAATGGCTACACCTTC | CATSDQRGLNGYTF
TRBJ2-5 | TRBD1 | few | TRBV9 | TGTGCCAGCTCCGGATTGACAGGGCCGGAGACCCAGTACTTC | CASSGLTGPETQYF
TRBJ2-1 | TRBD1 | NA | TRBV14 | TGTGCCAGCAGCCAAGAACGGGACAGGGATTTTAATGAGCAGTTCTTC | CASSQERDRDFNEQFF
TRBJ2-1 | NA | once | TRBV3-1/TRBV3-2 | TGTGCCAGCAGCCCCCAGGGAAACGGTGAGCAGTTCTTC | CASSPQGNGEQFF
TRBJ1-5 | NA | NA | TRBV19 | TGTGCCAGTAGTATCCAGGAGGCAGGGGACAATCAGCCCCAGCATTTT | CASSIQEAGDNQPQHF
TRBJ2-7 | TRBD1 | NA | TRBV9 | TGTGCCAGCAGCACAGGGGTCACAGACACCTACGAGCAGTACTTC | CASSTGVTDTYEQYF
TRBJ1-1 | NA | few | TRBV2 | TGTGCCAGCAGTGAAGCGCTTCAGGGGAACACTGAAGCTTTCTTT | CASSEALQGNTEAFF
TRBJ1-5 | NA | NA | TRBV19 | TGTGCCAGTAGTCGTTCAGGGGATCAGCCCCAGCATTTT | CASSRSGDQPQHF
TRBJ1-2 | TRBD1 | NA | TRBV5-6 | TGTGCCAGCAGCCTGGGACAGGGGGCGAGGTTTTATGGCTACACCTTC | CASSLGQGARFYGYTF
TRBJ1-5 | NA | NA | TRBV10-2 | TGCGCCAGCAGTGAGCCCCCTCGGTGGCAGCCCCAGCATTTT | CASSEPPRWQPQHF
TRBJ1-5 | NA | NA | TRBV19 | TGTGCCAGTTCCTTGCGGCTCAGGGTGGATCAGCCCCAGCATTTT | CASSLRLRVDQPQHF
TRBJ1-6 | NA | NA | TRBV19 | TGTGCCAGTAGTATCCAGGGCGTATATTCACCCCTCCACTTT | CASSIQGVYSPLHF
TRBJ2-1 | NA | NA | TRBV29-1 | TGCAGCGTTCGAAGGAGCTCCTACAATGAGCAGTTCTTC | CSVRRSSYNEQFF
TRBJ1-5 | NA | NA | TRBV18 | TGTGCCAGCTCATCCGCCAGGGAACAGCCCCAGCATTTT | CASSSAREQPQHF
TRBJ2-5 | NA | NA | TRBV7-2 | TGTGCCGCGACGGGGGGCCCTCAAGAGACCCAGTACTTC | CAATGGPQETQYF
TRBJ1-2 | TRBD1 | NA | TRBV14 | TGTGCCAGCAGCCAAGATCTGGGACAGGGTCCCCGCCGGGGTGGCTACACCTTC | CASSQDLGQGPRRGGYTF
TRBJ2-7 | NA | NA | TRBV6-1 | TGTGCCAGCAGTGAAAACACCCACTCCTACGAGCAGTACTTC | CASSENTHSYEQYF
TRBJ2-3 | TRBD2 | NA | TRBV24-1 | TGTGCCACCAGTGACCGACTACGCGGGGGGTACACAGATACGCAGTATTTT | CATSDRLRGGYTDTQYF
TRBJ2-3 | NA | NA | TRBV6-5 | TGTGCCAGCAGTTACTCTAACCGGGGCACAGATACGCAGTATTTT | CASSYSNRGTDTQYF
TRBJ1-4 | NA | NA | TRBV29-1 | TGCAGCGTTGACTGGGAAGGGGGAAAACTGTTTTTT | CSVDWEGGKLFF
TRBJ1-2 | TRBD1 | NA | TRBV7-9 | TGTGCCAGCAGCGCCAGACAGGGGCCTTTTGGCTACACCTTC | CASSARQGPFGYTF
TRBJ1-1 | TRBD1 | few | TRBV13 | TGTGCCAGCAGCTTAGATGGACAGGGAGGGAACACTGAAGCTTTCTTT | CASSLDGQGGNTEAFF
TRBJ1-2 | TRBD1 | NA | TRBV27 | TGTGCCAGCAGTTTATCTGGCAGGGGGGCGGGTGGCTACACCTTC | CASSLSGRGAGGYTF
TRBJ2-3 | NA | few | TRBV7-9 | TGTGCCAGCAGCTCCGCCGCGGATACGCAGTATTTT | CASSSAADTQYF
TRBJ1-1 | NA | NA | TRBV5-6 | TGTGCCAGCAGCGTAAGGACAGTCCTCGCCCAAGCTTTCTTT | CASSVRTVLAQAFF
TRBJ1-1 | TRBD1 | NA | TRBV14 | TGTGCCAGCAGCCACATTCGGGACAGGGGGCTGAGAATCGACACTGAAGCTTTCTTT | CASSHIRDRGLRIDTEAFF
TRBJ1-3 | TRBD1 | NA | TRBV13 | TGTGCCAGCAGCCTTATGGAGGGGGCACTCTCTGGAAACACCATATATTTT | CASSLMEGALSGNTIYF
TRBJ1-3 | TRBD1 | NA | TRBV30 | TGTGCCTGGAGTACCGGGACAGGGGTAGGAAACACCATATATTTT | CAWSTGTGVGNTIYF
TRBJ1-3 | TRBD1 | NA | TRBV2 | TGTGCCAGCAGTGCGGACAGGGGACGAGGAAACACCATATATTTT | CASSADRGRGNTIYF
TRBJ1-6 | NA | NA | TRBV19 | TGTGCCAGTAGTATATTGGCAGACTATAATTCACCCCTCCACTTT | CASSILADYNSPLHF
TRBJ2-3 | TRBD1 | NA | TRBV13 | TGTGCCAGCAGCTTAGACAGGGGGCAACAAGATACGCAGTATTTT | CASSLDRGQQDTQYF
TRBJ2-7 | NA | NA | TRBV30 | TGTGCCTGGAAGGGGCAGACAAACTCCTACGAGCAGTACTTC | CAWKGQTNSYEQYF
TRBJ2-1 | TRBD2 | NA | TRBV30 | TGTGCCTGGAGTGTTTCATCACTAGCGGGGGGTTACAATGAGCAGTTCTTC | CAWSVSSLAGGYNEQFF
TRBJ1-2 | TRBD1 | NA | TRBV28 | TGTGCCAGCAGTTTACCCGGGACAGCCACTTATGGCTACACCTTC | CASSLPGTATYGYTF
TRBJ1-6 | NA | NA | TRBV21-1 | TGTGCCAGCAGCCCCTACACGCTGCGGGACAGGGGGCGAGGATCACCCCTCCACTTT | CASSPYTLRDRGRGSPLHF
TRBJ1-6 | TRBD1 | NA | TRBV19 | TGTGCCAGTAGTATAGGACAGGGGATCTCACCCCTCCACTTT | CASSIGQGISPLHF